A selection of T cell receptor beta chains follows, all from one sample in a study of T cells and Merkel cell carcinoma outcomes. The assay was immunoSEQ multiplex PCR, and TCRdb's table has in-frame clones only and misses some. The sample lists over 5,500 clones; about 90% were seen once. Sequencing was carried out using tumor tissue from Merkel cell carcinoma. The receptors originated from a human donor with Merkel cell carcinoma. CDR3s include the opening cysteine and the closing phenylalanine or tryptophan. The D gene is left open where the match is weak. Not all rows give a size; the values are once, few, many and, for expanded clones, a class.

abundance	d_gene	j_gene	v_gene	CDR3aa	CDR3nt
NA	TRBD2	TRBJ2-2	TRBV2	CASSLAGGRTGELFF	TGTGCCAGCAGTCTAGCGGGGGGGCGAACCGGGGAGCTGTTTTTT
NA	TRBD1	TRBJ1-1	TRBV6-6	CASSPGQGREAFF	TGTGCCAGCAGTCCCGGACAGGGTAGGGAAGCTTTCTTT
NA	NA	TRBJ1-1	TRBV4-3	CASSQDEQGMTEAFF	TGCGCCAGCAGCCAAGATGAACAGGGTATGACTGAAGCTTTCTTT
NA	NA	TRBJ2-5	TRBV5-6	CASIRQGVRKTQYF	TGTGCCAGCATTAGGCAGGGAGTTCGTAAGACCCAGTACTTC
NA	NA	TRBJ1-3	TRBV30	CAWTSRLGNYPLAGNTIYF	TGTGCCTGGACTTCGCGATTAGGGAATTATCCGCTAGCTGGAAACACCATATATTTT
once	NA	TRBJ2-5	TRBV6-1	CASSDPPAQYF	TGTGCCAGCAGTGATCCCCCGGCACAGTACTTC
NA	NA	TRBJ1-4	TRBV4-3	CASSPHQNRGEKLFF	TGCGCCAGCAGCCCGCATCAAAACCGCGGGGAAAAACTGTTTTTT
NA	NA	TRBJ2-3	TRBV9	CASSTVSSTDTQYF	TGTGCCAGCAGCACGGTTTCTAGCACAGATACGCAGTATTTT
once	NA	TRBJ2-3	TRBV30	CAGSSPSTDTQYF	TGTGCCGGGTCTAGCCCTAGCACAGATACGCAGTATTTT
NA	TRBD1	TRBJ1-2	TRBV6-5	CANSYEGPDRDYGYTF	TGTGCCAACAGTTACGAAGGCCCGGACAGGGACTATGGCTACACCTTC
few	TRBD1	TRBJ1-1	TRBV4-1	CASRTGLNTEAFF	TGCGCCAGCAGGACAGGGTTGAACACTGAAGCTTTCTTT
NA	NA	TRBJ1-5	TRBV4-2	CASSQDSTFSNQPQHF	TGTGCCAGCAGCCAAGATAGTACATTTAGCAATCAGCCCCAGCATTTT
once	NA	TRBJ2-1	TRBV5-1	CASSLEGRYEQFF	TGCGCCAGCAGCTTGGAGGGGAGGTATGAGCAGTTCTTC
NA	TRBD1	TRBJ1-1	TRBV9	CASSPQGAGNTEAFF	TGTGCCAGCAGCCCTCAGGGGGCCGGGAACACTGAAGCTTTCTTT
NA	NA	TRBJ1-5	TRBV5-6	CASSFRTASNQPQHF	TGTGCCAGCAGCTTTAGGACAGCGAGCAATCAGCCCCAGCATTTT
NA	NA	TRBJ1-5	TRBV30	CAWSPEMAAGNQPQHF	TGTGCCTGGAGCCCTGAAATGGCCGCGGGCAATCAGCCCCAGCATTTT
NA	NA	TRBJ2-7	TRBV13	CASSSIRSRAGARDEQYF	TGTGCCAGCAGCTCCATACGGTCCAGGGCGGGGGCCCGGGACGAGCAGTACTTC
NA	NA	TRBJ1-1	TRBV7-9	CASSFTLGNTEAFF	TGTGCCAGCAGCTTCACCCTCGGCAACACTGAAGCTTTCTTT
NA	TRBD1	TRBJ1-6	TRBV5-1	CASSLRQGVSPLHF	TGCGCCAGCAGCTTGCGACAGGGGGTTTCACCCCTCCACTTT
NA	NA	TRBJ2-3	TRBV7-8	CASSPRVGSTDTQYF	TGTGCCAGCAGCCCACGAGTCGGGTCCACAGATACGCAGTATTTT
NA	NA	TRBJ1-2	TRBV5-6	CASSHRDGYTF	TGTGCCAGCAGTCACAGGGATGGCTACACCTTC
NA	NA	TRBJ2-1	TRBV4-1	CASSQPPGSYNEQFF	TGCGCCAGCAGCCAACCTCCAGGCTCCTACAATGAGCAGTTCTTC
few	NA	TRBJ1-6	TRBV19	CASSIVENSPLHF	TGTGCCAGTAGTATAGTGGAGAATTCACCCCTCCACTTT
NA	NA	TRBJ2-3	TRBV4-2	CASSLGALSTDTQYF	TGTGCCAGCAGCCTGGGCGCACTGAGCACAGATACGCAGTATTTT
NA	NA	TRBJ1-2	TRBV7-9	CASSPLYETATYGYTF	TGTGCCAGCAGCCCATTATACGAGACGGCGACTTATGGCTACACCTTC
NA	TRBD1	TRBJ2-3	TRBV9	CASSPTPGQTSTDTQYF	TGTGCCAGCAGCCCCACACCGGGACAGACATCCACAGATACGCAGTATTTT
NA	TRBD1	TRBJ1-2	TRBV7-9	CASSQDRGGYTF	TGTGCCAGCAGCCAGGACAGGGGCGGCTACACCTTC
NA	TRBD2	TRBJ2-1	TRBV7-9	CASSFRLAGNNNEQFF	TGTGCCAGCAGCTTTAGACTAGCGGGGAATAACAATGAGCAGTTCTTC
once	NA	TRBJ1-1	TRBV7-2	CASSYRQLNTEAFF	TGTGCCAGCAGCTACCGACAGCTGAACACTGAAGCTTTCTTT
NA	TRBD2	TRBJ2-5	TRBV4-3	CASSQDHLAGQPMGETQYF	TGCGCCAGCAGCCAAGATCATCTAGCGGGGCAACCAATGGGGGAGACCCAGTACTTC